This T cell receptor beta chain appears in the sequencing data of a study of blood T cell repertoires in COVID-19. Ages ranged from about 18 to 89 years, with residence in approximately 25 US areas. Cohort 3 recovery required two negative PCRs, clearance, or symptom resolution. Sequencing used immunoSEQ multiplex PCR; TCRdb keeps in-frame clones, though not all of them. In the table there are about 180,000 clones, 88% of which are singletons. Trimming cost V 6 bases and J 1 base, with 12 bases left between them. Germline CDR1 and CDR2: ENHRY and SYGVKD. The CDR3 length is 14 residues. The receptor comes from a woman younger than 35 who had recovered from COVID-19. This rearrangement joins TRBV10-3 to TRBJ1-1, with a possible D match to TRBD1 (6 bases). The sequenced material came from PBMCs or T cells enriched from blood (not recorded which). CDR3: CAISAGQQNTEAFF. CDR3 in DNA: TGTGCCATCAGCGCCGGACAGCAGAACACTGAAGCTTTCTTT.